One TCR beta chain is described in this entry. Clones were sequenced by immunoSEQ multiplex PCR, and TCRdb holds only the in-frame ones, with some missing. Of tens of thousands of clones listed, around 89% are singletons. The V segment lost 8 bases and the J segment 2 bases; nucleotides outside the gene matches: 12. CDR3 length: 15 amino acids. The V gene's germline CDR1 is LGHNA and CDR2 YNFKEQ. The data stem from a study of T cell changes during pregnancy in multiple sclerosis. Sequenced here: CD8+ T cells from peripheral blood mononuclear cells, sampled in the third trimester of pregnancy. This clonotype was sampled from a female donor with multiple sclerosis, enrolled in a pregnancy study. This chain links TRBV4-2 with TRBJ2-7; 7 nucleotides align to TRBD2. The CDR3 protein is CASAGRLAETYEQYF. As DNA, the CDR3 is TGTGCCAGCGCGGGTCGGCTAGCGGAAACCTACGAGCAGTACTTC.